These T cell receptor beta chains were read from a single sample in a study of T cells after yellow fever vaccination. TCRdb analysed the 5' RACE reads with MiXCR anew, one entry per CDR3 protein. The table shows some 320,000 distinct CDR3 sequences, with about 10% occurring only once. Sequenced material: CD4+ T cells sorted from PBMCs, taken 45 days after the yellow fever booster vaccination. The receptors derive from a man aged 18 to 29 who received the YFV17D yellow fever vaccine. Each CDR3 is given with its conserved first and last residue. The D gene is left open where the match is weak. Size is stated for part of the rows, as once, few or many counts, or as a class when the clone is expanded.

TRBD1	TRBV5-4	TRBJ1-4	many	TGTGCCAGCAGCTTGGACAGGGGTAATGAAAAACTGTTTTTT	CASSLDRGNEKLFF
TRBD1	TRBV19	TRBJ1-5	-	TGTGCCAGTAGTATAACAGCCGGGACAGGGGTTAGCAATCAGCCCCAGCATTTT	CASSITAGTGVSNQPQHF
-	TRBV11-2	TRBJ2-3	few	TGTGCCAGCAGCTTAGGGGGGCAGGGCCCCACAGATACGCAGTATTTT	CASSLGGQGPTDTQYF
-	TRBV9	TRBJ2-2	few	TGTGCCAGCAGCGCCATGGACCGCGGGGAGCTGTTTTTT	CASSAMDRGELFF
-	TRBV5-1	TRBJ1-1	many	TGTGCCAGCAGCTTAGGGTTGAACACTGAAGCTTTCTTT	CASSLGLNTEAFF
-	TRBV29-1	TRBJ1-1	few	TGCAGCGTTGGGGGCCAGGGGATGAACACTGAAGCTTTCTTT	CSVGGQGMNTEAFF
-	TRBV5-1	TRBJ1-1	few	TGCGCCAGCAGCTCCCCGTCACCAGGGTCTAAGAACACTGAAGCTTTCTTT	CASSSPSPGSKNTEAFF
-	TRBV5-1	TRBJ2-2	-	TGCGCCAGCAGCCCCGGGCAACAGGTCACCGGGGAGCTGTTTTTT	CASSPGQQVTGELFF
TRBD2	TRBV10-3	TRBJ2-3	-	TGTGCCATCAGTGAGTCGGAGCTAGCGGCCCCAGATACGCAGTATTTT	CAISESELAAPDTQYF
TRBD1	TRBV5-1	TRBJ1-4	few	TGCGCCAGCAGCTCCGGGGCCTCCGACAGGGTGAATGAAAAACTGTTTTTT	CASSSGASDRVNEKLFF
-	TRBV18	TRBJ2-5	many	TGTGCCAGCTCCCCGGATATCCAAGAGACCCAGTACTTC	CASSPDIQETQYF
-	TRBV15	TRBJ2-5	many	TGTGCCACCAGCAGAGATCGAGGTAGCCGGGAGGAGACCCAGTACTTC	CATSRDRGSREETQYF
-	TRBV7-4	TRBJ2-1	few	TGTGCCAGCACCGCTGGGGCTCTACGACTGGTGGAGCAGTTCTTC	CASTAGALRLVEQFF
-	TRBV5-4	TRBJ2-5	few	TGTGCCAGCAGCTTGGTTTCATCCCAAGAGACCCAGTACTTC	CASSLVSSQETQYF
-	TRBV4-3	TRBJ2-1	-	TGCGCCAGCAGCCAAGACACTAGCCCCTACAATGAGCAGTTCTTC	CASSQDTSPYNEQFF
-	TRBV5-4	TRBJ2-5	few	TGTGCCAGCAGCAGCGGAAGGGGGGCCCAAGAGACCCAGTACTTC	CASSSGRGAQETQYF
TRBD2	TRBV5-1	TRBJ2-1	few	TGCGCCAGCAGCTTGGAAGGCGGGGGGTTCTACAATGAGCAGTTCTTC	CASSLEGGGFYNEQFF
-	TRBV4-1	TRBJ2-1	few	TGCGCCAGTCATACTCAGGGATTCGGGGAGCAGTTCTTC	CASHTQGFGEQFF
-	TRBV20-1	TRBJ2-3	-	TGCAGTGCTAAGAATCTAGCGTACGTTAGCACAGATACGCAGTATTTT	CSAKNLAYVSTDTQYF
TRBD2	TRBV2	TRBJ2-1	many	TGTGCCAGCAGTGCCCGGAACGGGGGGGATGAGCAGTTCTTC	CASSARNGGDEQFF
-	TRBV14	TRBJ2-2	-	TGTGCCAGCAGCAGGGGTTCTTCGAACACCGGGGAGCTGTTTTTT	CASSRGSSNTGELFF
-	TRBV6-1	TRBJ2-5	many	TGTGCCACCTCCCGGGACAATAGCGAGACCCAGTACTTC	CATSRDNSETQYF
-	TRBV2	TRBJ1-1	many	TGTGCCAGCAGTTACGACAGGGAAGCTTTCTTT	CASSYDREAFF
-	TRBV23-1	TRBJ2-1	many	TGCGCCAGCAGTCGACAGGCGGAGAATCTCAGCTCCTACAATGAGCAGTTCTTC	CASSRQAENLSSYNEQFF
-	TRBV19	TRBJ1-4	-	TGTGCCAGTAGTCCAGGGTTGCATGAAAAACTGTTTTTT	CASSPGLHEKLFF
-	TRBV7-9	TRBJ2-5	-	TGTGCCAGCAGGTCCCAAGAGACCCAGTACTTC	CASRSQETQYF
TRBD2	TRBV10-3	TRBJ2-5	-	TGTGCCATCAGTGAGAGTGGGGGGGAAGAGACCCAGTACTTC	CAISESGGEETQYF
-	TRBV5-6	TRBJ1-2	-	TGTGCCAGCAGCTTGGGGACAATTGCCTATGGCTACACCTTC	CASSLGTIAYGYTF
-	TRBV5-1	TRBJ1-4	few	TGCGCCAGCAGCAACGAGGGGGAGGGGATCCTGTTTTTT	CASSNEGEGILFF
-	TRBV29-1	TRBJ1-3	few	TGCAGCGTTGACCAGCGCTACTCTGGAAACACCATATATTTT	CSVDQRYSGNTIYF
-	TRBV6-1	TRBJ2-1	many	TGTGCCAGCAGTGAAGCCGCGGTCTTAATTCCCAATGAGCAGTTCTTC	CASSEAAVLIPNEQFF
-	TRBV3-1	TRBJ2-3	-	TGTGCCAGCAGCCGAGGTGGGGGGCCAGATACGCAGTATTTT	CASSRGGGPDTQYF
TRBD1	TRBV6-2/TRBV6-3	TRBJ2-7	-	TGTGCCAGCAGAACCGGGACAGACTACGAGCAGTACTTC	CASRTGTDYEQYF
TRBD1	TRBV5-5	TRBJ2-2	-	TGTGCCAGCAGCTCGACAGGGGGGCACACCGGGGAGCTGTTTTTT	CASSSTGGHTGELFF
TRBD2	TRBV20-1	TRBJ2-3	-	TGCAGTGTTATACCTCACAGCGGGGGGATCACAGATACGCAGTATTTT	CSVIPHSGGITDTQYF
TRBD1	TRBV7-9	TRBJ2-1	-	TGTGCCCCGGGGACAGGGTCGAATGAGCAGTTCTTC	CAPGTGSNEQFF
-	TRBV4-3	TRBJ2-3	-	TGCGCCAGCAGCCAAGCGCCAGGGATGGATACGCAGTATTTT	CASSQAPGMDTQYF
TRBD2	TRBV20-1	TRBJ2-3	few	TGCAGTCCCCGCATTACTAGCGGGGGGGCCGCGCGTCCAGATACGCAGTATTTT	CSPRITSGGAARPDTQYF
TRBD1	TRBV3-1	TRBJ1-5	few	TGTGCCAGCAGCCAGGGGACAGATCAGCCCCAGCATTTT	CASSQGTDQPQHF
-	TRBV19	TRBJ1-5	-	TGTGCCAGTACCCCCCCCTGGGGCAGGGATAATCAGCCCCAGCATTTT	CASTPPWGRDNQPQHF
-	TRBV4-3	TRBJ1-6	many	TGCGCCAGCAGCCAAGTAAATAATTCACCCCTCCACTTT	CASSQVNNSPLHF
-	TRBV19	TRBJ1-1	-	TGTGCCAGTAGTCGGGGGGGGCTTCTGGACACTGAAGCTTTCTTT	CASSRGGLLDTEAFF
-	TRBV6-5	TRBJ1-6	-	TGTGCCAGCAGTTACTCGAATCCCAGGCTAAGCTCCTATAATTCACCCCTCCACTTT	CASSYSNPRLSSYNSPLHF
-	TRBV7-8	TRBJ1-2	-	TGTGCCAGCAGCCATCCCACCGGGAGAGGCTACACCTTC	CASSHPTGRGYTF